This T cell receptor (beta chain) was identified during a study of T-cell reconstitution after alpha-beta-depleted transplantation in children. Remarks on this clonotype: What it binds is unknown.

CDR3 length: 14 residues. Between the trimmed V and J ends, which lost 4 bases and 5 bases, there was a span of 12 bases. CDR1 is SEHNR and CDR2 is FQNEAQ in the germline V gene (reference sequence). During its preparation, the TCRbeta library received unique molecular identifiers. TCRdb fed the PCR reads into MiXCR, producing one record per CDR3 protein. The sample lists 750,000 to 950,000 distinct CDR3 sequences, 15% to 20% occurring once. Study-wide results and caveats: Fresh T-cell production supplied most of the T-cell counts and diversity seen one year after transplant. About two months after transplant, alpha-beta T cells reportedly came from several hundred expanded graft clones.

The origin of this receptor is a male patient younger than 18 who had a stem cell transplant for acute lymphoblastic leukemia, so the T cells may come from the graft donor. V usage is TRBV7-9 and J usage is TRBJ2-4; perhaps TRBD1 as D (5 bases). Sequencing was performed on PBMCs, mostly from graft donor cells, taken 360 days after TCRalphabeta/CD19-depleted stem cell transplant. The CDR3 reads CASSSGILENIQYF. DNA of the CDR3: TGTGCCAGCAGCTCAGGGATTCTCGAAAACATTCAGTACTTC.